This T cell receptor beta chain was profiled in a study of T cells after yellow fever vaccination (dated by TCRdb to about 2019). Regarding the complete study: The SMART-Seq v4 Ultra Low Input RNA kit was used to prepare libraries from fractions with low cell numbers. Blood was drawn at multiple timepoints before and after primary and secondary immunization, with bulk PBMC replicates and cell subsets isolated. To follow T-cell clones before and after both primary and booster YFV17D yellow fever vaccination, bulk TCR alpha and beta repertoires underwent longitudinal sequencing. Two healthy male donors made up the cohort, one aged 18 to 30 years and the other aged 30 to 40 years.

TCR cDNA was synthesized by 5'RACE template switching, through which a universal primer site and unique molecular identifiers were introduced. Priming for cDNA synthesis came from both the TCR alpha and TCR beta constant segments. Library amplification used two PCR steps, and the second PCR step added sample barcodes and sequencing adapters. Sequencing of libraries was performed on Illumina HiSeq 2500 (2x100 bp) or NovaSeq (2x150 bp). The original methods were these. MIGEC handled demultiplexing of reads and collapsing into UMI consensus sequences, while MiXCR performed V(D)J alignment. Vaccine-responding clonotypes were defined with edgeR using replicate PBMC samples, requiring FDR below 0.01 and a log2 fold change above 5 up to day 15. Each bulk clonotype was labeled CD4 or CD8 based on which sequenced repertoire, CD4 or CD8, contained the clonotype at higher abundance. TCRdb handled the public reads itself, with Q25 trimming in fastp and clone calling in MiXCR, and kept productive beta chains. Identical CDR3 protein sequences are pooled into one entry, listed with their most common genes and DNA. The authors' filters were not applied to this entry. Present in this sample are some 130,000 distinct CDR3 sequences, about 6.9% of which were seen just once. The biggest ten clones account for under 0.7% of the sample.

This specimen's treatment or condition label, per the study, means: live attenuated yellow fever vaccine strain. A standard Ficoll-Paque protocol was used to isolate PBMCs from peripheral blood. CD4 and CD8 T-cell fractions were isolated with Dynabeads CD4 and CD8 positive selection kits. TriZol was used to extract RNA from bulk PBMCs, CD4 and CD8 fractions, and dextramer-positive and dextramer-negative fractions. Broader findings and caveats from the paper: After the booster, most of the clones that had expanded following primary vaccination were detected again (roughly 97% of CD4 and around 90% of CD8), which suggests that memory was broadly maintained. Only two donors were included in the study, so the extent to which the findings can be generalized is limited. Because abundant contaminating clonotypes from the bulk population could be contained in FACS-sorted repertoires, computational filtering was required. A small share of clonotypes was detected in both CD4 and CD8 compartments, with the overlap likely arising from convergent recombination. Compared with the primary T-cell response, the secondary T-cell response was weaker but faster, peaking on day 5 rather than day 15.

At least ten counts were recorded for this clonotype. Its binding antigen is unknown. Within one base of it there is no much larger clone, and no base qualities were kept. V gives up 2 bases and J gives up 0 bases, and the segment between their germline ends measures 8 bases. The germline V gene encodes CDR1 MNHEY and CDR2 SVGAGI. The CDR3 starts with the cysteine, ends with the phenylalanine, and has 14 residues. Just CDR3 DNA is preserved here, 42 bases in frame from base 1. Source: CD4+ T cells sorted from PBMCs, taken 10 days after the yellow fever booster vaccination. This clonotype was obtained from a man aged 30 to 45 who received the YFV17D yellow fever vaccine. The rearrangement joined TRBV6-5 to TRBJ2-7; no D gene is confidently identified. The CDR3 loop reads CASSYRMSSYEQYF. The DNA sequence is as follows: TGTGCCAGCAGTTACAGGATGAGCTCCTACGAGCAGTACTTC.